Listed below are T cell receptor beta chains from one sample, sequenced in a study of blood T cell repertoires in COVID-19. The repertoire was sequenced with immunoSEQ multiplex PCR; TCRdb's copy has only in-frame clones and lacks some. The sample consists of some 150,000 clones, 80% to 85% of them appearing once. Material: peripheral blood. The receptors come from a human donor in a cohort sampled during active COVID-19. The CDR3 runs from the conserved cysteine through the conserved F or W. The D gene is left open where the match is weak. Clone size, where shown, is once, few, many, or a class for clones that have expanded.

j_gene	v_gene	d_gene	abundance	CDR3nt	CDR3aa
TRBJ1-2	TRBV6-5	TRBD1	.	TGTGCCAGCAGCCGACAGGGGACTAACTATGGCTACACCTTC	CASSRQGTNYGYTF
TRBJ2-7	TRBV10-3	TRBD1	.	TGTGCCATCAGAGGCTCCGAGACAGGGACCTACGAGCAGTACTTC	CAIRGSETGTYEQYF
TRBJ1-3	TRBV7-2	.	.	TGTGCCAGCAGCTTGGGGGGTTCGGGAAACACCATATATTTT	CASSLGGSGNTIYF
TRBJ1-3	TRBV9	.	.	TGTGCCAGCAGTGACCTCAGGGGTTCTGGAAACACCATATATTTT	CASSDLRGSGNTIYF
TRBJ2-7	TRBV7-9	.	few	TGTGCCAGCAGCCGGATGGGGGGGCAAGGGGCCCAGGGCGAGCAGTACTTC	CASSRMGGQGAQGEQYF
TRBJ1-1	TRBV11-2	TRBD1	.	TGTGCCAGCAGCTTAGTCAGGGGGACCTTTGAATTAGCTTTCTTT	CASSLVRGTFELAFF
TRBJ2-7	TRBV27	TRBD2	.	TGTGCCAGCAGGCTAGCGGGGGGGCGTTACGAGCAGTACTTC	CASRLAGGRYEQYF
TRBJ1-5	TRBV2	.	.	TGTGCCAGCAGTCCCCCTTACTCGTATAGCAATCAGCCCCAGCATTTT	CASSPPYSYSNQPQHF
TRBJ1-2	TRBV3-1/TRBV3-2	.	few	TGTGCCAGCAGCCAAGGACGGGGGGCTGTTGGCTACACCTTC	CASSQGRGAVGYTF
TRBJ1-4	TRBV21-1	.	.	TGTGCCAGCAGCAAAGCGGGGGGACAGGGGCCCAGACTGTTTTTT	CASSKAGGQGPRLFF
TRBJ2-7	TRBV6-5	.	.	TGTGCCAGCAGCATGAGTGCGGCCTACGAGCAGTACTTC	CASSMSAAYEQYF
TRBJ1-1	TRBV14	.	.	TGTGCCAGCAGCCAAGAACGCAGGGCGAACACTGAAGCTTTCTTT	CASSQERRANTEAFF
TRBJ1-3	TRBV6-5	TRBD1	.	TGTGCCAGCAGTTCCCGACAGGGGGCTAACACCATATATTTT	CASSSRQGANTIYF
TRBJ2-7	TRBV15	.	.	TGTGCCACCAGCAGAGATTTGAGCCTCGATTACGAGCAGTACTTC	CATSRDLSLDYEQYF
TRBJ1-4	TRBV10-2	.	.	TGCGCCAGCAGTGAGGACCGGGGATGGGATGAAAAACTGTTTTTT	CASSEDRGWDEKLFF
TRBJ1-1	TRBV19	.	.	TGTGCCAGTACCGCGGGAGGGGGAGAAGCTTTCTTT	CASTAGGGEAFF
TRBJ2-4	TRBV28	.	once	TGTGCCAGCAGTTCAAACAGAAGCTACAAAAACATTCAGTACTTC	CASSSNRSYKNIQYF